This is a list of T cell receptor beta chains from one sample in a study of cytomegalovirus exposure and HLA in healthy donors. Here immunoSEQ multiplex PCR was the method, and the copy in TCRdb shows in-frame clones only, minus some. The sample holds about 110,000 clones, under 85% seen once. The sequenced sample consisted of PBMCs. These receptors all stem from a man aged 25-45 years in good health and CMV-seropositive. Each CDR3 is given with its conserved first and last residue. D genes are given only for firm matches. Some rows mark clone size as missing; the rest say once, few, many or name a class of expanded clone.

>TRBV29-1|TRBJ1-2|NA|NA
TGCAGCGTTGAAGATCCTACGGTTAACGATGGCTACACCTTC
CSVEDPTVNDGYTF
>TRBV7-3|TRBJ2-1|NA|NA
TGTGCCAGCAGCCCATTTCGAGGGCCGGCCAATGAGCAGTTCTTC
CASSPFRGPANEQFF
>TRBV30|TRBJ1-4|TRBD1|NA
TGTGCCTGGAGCCGACAGGGCAGTGAAAAACTGTTTTTT
CAWSRQGSEKLFF
>TRBV6-5|TRBJ2-3|NA|NA
TGTGCCAGCAACGCCAGACAGGGCACAGATACGCAGTATTTT
CASNARQGTDTQYF
>TRBV6-1|TRBJ2-3|TRBD2|NA
TGTGCCAGCAGTGGGTGGGGGGGGAGCACAGATACGCAGTATTTT
CASSGWGGSTDTQYF
>TRBV4-3|TRBJ2-5|TRBD1|NA
TGCGCCAGCAGCCCCCGACAGGGGGGGGAGACCCAGTACTTC
CASSPRQGGETQYF
>TRBV7-9|TRBJ2-7|TRBD1|once
TGTGCCAGCAGCCTGACAGGGTTCTACGAGCAGTACTTC
CASSLTGFYEQYF
>TRBV4-2|TRBJ1-4|TRBD1|NA
TGTGCCAGCAGCCAAATACAGGGGACTAATGAAAAACTGTTTTTT
CASSQIQGTNEKLFF
>TRBV28|TRBJ2-5|NA|NA
TGTGCCAGCAGTTTACCGAGACAGCAAGAGACCCAGTACTTC
CASSLPRQQETQYF
>TRBV19|TRBJ2-2|NA|NA
TGTGCCAGCTCGACCGGGACAACGAACACCGGGGAGCTGTTTTTT
CASSTGTTNTGELFF
>TRBV6-5|TRBJ2-5|NA|NA
TGTGCCAGCAGTTACTCGAGGGGGGGCCGAGAGACCCAGTACTTC
CASSYSRGGRETQYF